Below, one TCR beta chain is given with its context. This specimen comes from a study of blood T cell repertoires in COVID-19. Looking at the study overall: Acute-phase and convalescent COVID-19 samples originated in the United States, Italy and Spain. PBMCs, B-cell-depleted T cells, or T cells provided the cDNA or gDNA that made up the material.

In the original analysis: Reference gene primer amplification gave nucleated cell count estimates. Measured with immunoSEQ multiplex PCR; TCRdb has only the in-frame clones, and not every one. Clone size and V and J calls were adopted from that table, with D and trimming inferred from the DNA. Among 290,000 or so clones, about 82% were seen once, and the ten largest hold approximately 5.1%. CDR3 length: 13 amino acids. The V gene end was trimmed by 5 bases and the J gene end by 8 bases; junction bases not matched to a gene: 8. Per germline, CDR1 MNHEY and CDR2 SVGAGI. The receptor comes from a man in his forties or fifties with active or convalescent COVID-19. This chain joins TRBV6-5 and TRBJ1-2; TRBD1 matches 7 bases. Specimen: peripheral blood. In DNA form, the CDR3 reads TGTGCCAGCAGTAGCCCGGACAGGAGCGGCTACACCTTC. As protein: CASSSPDRSGYTF.